The 18 T cell receptor beta chains listed next were all sequenced from one sample in a study of CD8+CD57+ T cells in acquired aplastic anemia (dated by TCRdb to 2016 to 2019). Sequenced using an Illumina HiSeq 2000. TCR beta VDJ combination and CDR3 sequence profiling used genomic DNA as the template. The public reads were reprocessed in TCRdb via fastp at Q25 and MiXCR, keeping in-frame beta chains. A single entry per CDR3 protein holds the most common genes and DNA from its merged rows. This sample holds 150,000 to 200,000 distinct CDR3 sequences; about 60% were observed only once. Less than 55% of the sample belongs to the ten largest clones. Sequencing was done on a sample of sorted CD4+, CD8+, or CD8+CD57+ T cells (not recorded which) from PBMCs. The receptor source for this set is a human donor in good health.

This clonotype was counted between two and nine times. This sequence joins TRBV7-2 and TRBJ2-7; 7 bases agree with TRBD2. The germline V gene has CDR1 SGHTA and CDR2 FQGNSA. The V segment lost 2 bases and the J segment 3 bases; nucleotides outside the gene matches: 7. The CDR3 spans 15 residues. CDR3 sequence (DNA): TGTGCCAGCAGCTTATTTCCGGGGGAGGGCTACGAGCAGTACTTC. This translates into CASSLFPGEGYEQYF.

This clonotype was observed a handful of times. The rearrangement uses TRBV7-9 and TRBJ2-3; D assignment may be TRBD1 or TRBD2 (5 bases each). Germline CDR1 SEHNR, CDR2 FQNEAQ (reference sequence). The CDR3 loop spans 13 amino acids. V was trimmed by 7 bases and J by 0 bases, leaving 8 bases between them. The CDR3 here is CASMRGSTDTQYF. The CDR3 DNA follows: TGTGCCAGCATGAGGGGAAGCACAGATACGCAGTATTTT.

This clonotype has at least ten counts. An end of the junction differs from the germline gene, which may be a read error. The V gene is TRBV6-2 or TRBV6-3, the J gene TRBJ1-1, with TRBD1 matching 9 bases. Germline CDR1 and CDR2: MNHEY and SVGEGT. The CDR3 has 13 amino acids. CDR3 region: CASRPLQGALTPF. CDR3 sequence (DNA): TGTGCCAGCAGACCTTTACAGGGGGCTCTGACTCCCTTT.

The rearrangement links TRBV5-8 to TRBJ1-5, with D tentatively TRBD1 (5 bases). The CDR3 runs to 15 residues. Between the trimmed V and J ends, which lost 1 base and 1 base, there was a span of 9 bases. CDR1 and CDR2 from the germline V gene are SGHTS and YDEGEE. The CDR3 DNA is TGTGCCAGCAGCTTGCGAGGGGCGAGCAATCAGCCCCAGCATTTT. Translated, it gives CASSLRGASNQPQHF.

The V gene is TRBV9, the J gene TRBJ2-2; TRBD2 matches 10 bases. J was trimmed by 5 bases and V by 0 bases; bases with no gene match: 10. Germline V gene lookup returns CDR1 SGDLS and CDR2 YYNGEE. The CDR3 has 18 residues. In nucleotides, the CDR3 is TGTGCCAGCAGCGTAGATCTAGCGGGGGTTGAGGGGACCGGGGAGCTGTTTTTT. It encodes CASSVDLAGVEGTGELFF.

The V and J genes are TRBV29-1 and TRBJ1-2; D is ambiguous. Trimming pared 0 bases from V and 4 bases from J, leaving 12 bases between. The CDR3 loop spans 14 amino acids. Germline loops: CDR1 SQVTM, CDR2 ANQGSEA. In nucleotides, the CDR3 is TGCAGCGTTGAAGACCTCGGACTCCCCTATGGCTACACCTTC. Protein product: CSVEDLGLPYGYTF.

Many counts were recorded for this clonotype. J is TRBJ2-7 and V is TRBV6-6; D uncertain. This CDR3 comprises 16 residues. From germline, CDR1 is MNHNY and CDR2 SVGAGI (reference sequence). V gave up 5 bases and J gave up 6 bases, with 23 bases separating them. CDR3 loop: CASSHPQYTLPSEQYF. The CDR3, as DNA: TGTGCCAGCAGTCACCCCCAATACACCCTGCCTTCCGAGCAGTACTTC.

The chain recombines TRBV20-1 with TRBJ1-5; D ambiguous. In germline, CDR1 is DFQATT, CDR2 SNEGSKA (reference sequence). There are 12 residues in the CDR3. V lost 2 bases and J 10 bases, leaving 12 bases between the germline ends. Written as DNA, the CDR3 is TGCAGTGCTAGAATCGGACGACAACCCCAGCATTTT. Encoded protein: CSARIGRQPQHF.

V usage is TRBV4-2 and J usage is TRBJ1-1; 10 nucleotides align to TRBD1. Germline CDR1 and CDR2: LGHNA and YNFKEQ. This CDR3 contains 18 residues. V gave up 4 bases and J gave up 0 bases; unmatched junction bases: 11. CDR3 sequence (DNA): TGTGCCAGCAGCCGAGATGGCGGACAGGGGGGTATGAACACTGAAGCTTTCTTT. This encodes CASSRDGGQGGMNTEAFF.

This clonotype has a count of ten or more. Here the CDR3 reads CASSVDNQPQHF. CDR3 nucleotides: TGTGCCAGCAGCGTCGACAATCAGCCCCAGCATTTT. The chain couples TRBV7-9 to TRBJ1-5; D ambiguous. The CDR3 has 12 residues. CDR1 SEHNR and CDR2 FQNEAQ come from the germline V gene (reference sequence). V was trimmed by 5 bases and J by 3 bases, leaving 5 bases between them.

The chain combines TRBV7-8 with TRBJ1-1; no clear D. CDR1 is SGHVS and CDR2 is FQNEAQ in the germline V gene. This CDR3 contains 11 residues. Trimming left V 5 bases short and J 8 bases short, with 9 bases between. The CDR3 protein is CASSLRREAFF. In nucleotides, the CDR3 is TGTGCCAGCAGCCTCCGCAGGGAAGCTTTCTTT.

This clonotype was found a few times. J is TRBJ1-2 and V is TRBV15; no reliable D call. The V and J ends lost 0 bases and 4 bases respectively, with 9 bases between them. The CDR3 is made up of 14 amino acids. Per the germline V gene, CDR1 is LNHNV and CDR2 is YYDKDF (reference sequence). The CDR3 region is CATSRDEGSYGYTF. The CDR3 bases are TGTGCCACCAGCAGAGATGAGGGCAGCTATGGCTACACCTTC.

This clonotype was counted a few times. The V gene is TRBV20-1, the J gene TRBJ2-7; tentatively, D is TRBD1 or TRBD2 (5 bases each). The CDR3 length is 12 residues. CDR1 is DFQATT, CDR2 SNEGSKA, per germline (reference sequence). The ends were cut back, 0 bases at V and 3 bases at J, with 6 bases in the middle. CDR3 DNA: TGCAGTGCTAGAGATGGGGGCTACGAGCAGTACTTC. It translates to CSARDGGYEQYF.

The gene calls are TRBV24-1 and TRBJ1-2; D is possibly TRBD1 (5 bases). This CDR3 is 13 amino acids long. V lost 8 bases, J lost 2 bases, and 11 bases lay in between. The germline gives CDR1 KGHDR, CDR2 SFDVKD. CDR3 sequence (DNA): TGTGCCACCAACCCTGGGGGGAACTATGGCTACACCTTC. Residues: CATNPGGNYGYTF.

In its sample, this clonotype was seen once. This sequence joins TRBV6-2 or TRBV6-3 and TRBJ2-3; D is unresolved. Trimming took off 0 bases at V and 4 bases at J, with 8 bases between the two ends. The CDR3 is 14 amino acids. Germline V gene sequence: CDR1 MNHEY, CDR2 SVGEGT. This CDR3 is CASSYSGGADTQYF. The CDR3 DNA follows: TGTGCCAGCAGTTACTCCGGTGGGGCAGATACGCAGTATTTT.

This clonotype was observed a handful of times. The chain recombines TRBV10-3 with TRBJ2-7; TRBD1 matches at 9 bases. After removal of 6 bases from V and 2 bases from J, the junction contained 8 bases not matched to a gene. The CDR3 consists of 15 residues. Germline V CDR1 and CDR2: ENHRY, SYGVKD. The CDR3 nucleotides read TGTGCCATCAGAGCCGGGACAGGGACAACCTACGAGCAGTACTTC. Residues: CAIRAGTGTTYEQYF.

The chain couples TRBV7-9 to TRBJ2-5; D is uncertain. This CDR3 spans 17 amino acids. Germline CDR1 reads SEHNR; CDR2 reads FQNEAQ (reference sequence). V was shortened by 4 bases and J by 3 bases, with 21 bases between the two germline ends. The CDR3 loop is CASSSLRLGPGEETQYF. CDR3 nucleotide sequence: TGTGCCAGCAGCTCGCTTCGACTGGGTCCGGGCGAAGAGACCCAGTACTTC.

This clonotype was seen many times. The J gene is TRBJ2-1, the V gene TRBV25-1; 7 bases match TRBD2. This CDR3 region has 14 residues. Germline V gene sequence: CDR1 MGHDK, CDR2 SYGVNS. Unmatched junction bases numbered 3, after V lost 3 bases and J lost 4 bases. This chain's CDR3 is CASSDGTKYNEQFF. The CDR3 region has the DNA TGTGCCAGCAGTGACGGGACTAAATACAATGAGCAGTTCTTC.